Listed below are T cell receptor beta chains from one sample, sequenced in a study of CD8 T cells in ankylosing spondylitis. One entry per CDR3 protein, called by TCRdb with MiXCR from the 5' RACE reads. Among about 340,000 distinct CDR3 sequences, less than 9.5% were seen once, and the ten largest hold 13% to 15%. Sequencing was performed on blood, either unsorted or a sorted T cell fraction (not recorded which). The source of these receptors is a male donor with ankylosing spondylitis. The CDR3 runs from the conserved cysteine through the conserved F or W. A D gene is named only where the DNA matches it firmly. The size of a clone is reported for some rows only, either as once, few or many, or as a class for expanded clones.

v_gene	abundance	j_gene	d_gene	len	CDR3nt	CDR3aa
TRBV29-1	many	TRBJ2-3	TRBD1	14	TGCAGCTCTCTCGCAGCTGACAGGGCAGATACGCAGTATTTT	CSSLAADRADTQYF
TRBV29-1	NA	TRBJ2-6	NA	13	TGCAGCGTTGATGGCTCTGGGGCCAACGTCCTGACTTTC	CSVDGSGANVLTF
TRBV7-9	NA	TRBJ1-2	NA	13	TGTGCCAGCAACTTCGGGGGAAACTATGGCTACACCTTC	CASNFGGNYGYTF
TRBV12-3/TRBV12-4	few	TRBJ2-5	NA	13	TGTGCCAGCAGTTTGTGGCGGGAAGAGACCCAGTACTTC	CASSLWREETQYF
TRBV25-1	NA	TRBJ1-1	NA	17	TGTGCCAGCAGTGAAAAGGCTTTTGACAGGTGGAACACTGAAGCTTTCTTT	CASSEKAFDRWNTEAFF
TRBV9	NA	TRBJ2-2	NA	14	TGTGCCAGCAGCGTCCACTCGAACACCGGGGAGCTGTTTTTT	CASSVHSNTGELFF
TRBV30	NA	TRBJ1-5	NA	12	TGTGCCTGGAGTGAAGGTCCACGGCCCCAGCATTTT	CAWSEGPRPQHF
TRBV7-2	many	TRBJ2-5	NA	16	TGTGCCAGCAGCTTATTCATGCCTCGGGGGTCGGAGACCCAGTACTTC	CASSLFMPRGSETQYF
TRBV5-1	NA	TRBJ2-7	NA	13	TGCGCCAGCAGCTTGTTCACCGCCTACGAGCAGTACTTC	CASSLFTAYEQYF
TRBV18	few	TRBJ2-1	TRBD2	17	TGTGCCAGCTCACCTCCGGGACTAGCGGGACATTGGAATGAGCAGTTCTTC	CASSPPGLAGHWNEQFF
TRBV6-5	many	TRBJ2-5	NA	11	TGTGCCAGCGTCGATGGGGCGACCCAGTACTTC	CASVDGATQYF
TRBV5-1	few	TRBJ1-1	NA	14	TGCGCCAGCAGCTTGGTTCTAGGGGCGACTGAAGCTTTCTTT	CASSLVLGATEAFF
TRBV12-5	NA	TRBJ1-1	TRBD1	15	TGTGCTAGTGGCCTCGGAAACAGGGGAGGTACTGAAGCTTTCTTT	CASGLGNRGGTEAFF
TRBV3-1	many	TRBJ2-1	NA	16	TGTGCCAGCAGCCTACAAGTTTATGTGGGAGGCCCCCCGCGGTTCTTC	CASSLQVYVGGPPRFF
TRBV29-1	NA	TRBJ2-2	NA	14	TGCAGCGTTGATCTCGAGCTAGCCAACCGGGAGCTGTTTTTT	CSVDLELANRELFF
TRBV29-1	many	TRBJ1-1	TRBD1	13	TGCAGCGTCGAGACCGGACAGGCCACTGAAGCTTTCTTT	CSVETGQATEAFF
TRBV5-1	NA	TRBJ1-1	NA	15	TGCGCCAGCAGCCCTCAGGGCATAGGGGACACTGAAGCTTTCTTT	CASSPQGIGDTEAFF
TRBV20-1	NA	TRBJ1-1	NA	11	TGCAGCCAAGGGGGTTACACTGAAGCTTTCTTT	CSQGGYTEAFF
TRBV19	few	TRBJ2-7	NA	15	TGTGCCAGTAGTATAGATCTGGGCAGCTCCTACGAGCAGTACTTC	CASSIDLGSSYEQYF
TRBV7-8	few	TRBJ1-2	NA	15	TGTGCCAGCAGCTTACACCAGGGGCCATCCTATGGCTACACCTTC	CASSLHQGPSYGYTF
TRBV29-1	many	TRBJ2-2	NA	13	TGCAGCGTCAGGGTGGGGACGACCGGGGAGCTGTTTTTT	CSVRVGTTGELFF
TRBV12-3/TRBV12-4	few	TRBJ2-5	NA	14	TGTGCCAGCAGTTTAAATGGGGCCCAAGAGACCCAGTACTTC	CASSLNGAQETQYF
TRBV7-6	NA	TRBJ2-1	NA	15	TGTGCCAGCAGCTTATCCGGGGGTCGCCACAATGAGCAGTTCTTC	CASSLSGGRHNEQFF
TRBV7-2	NA	TRBJ2-1	NA	15	TGTGCCAGCACGAGGTTAGCGTTAAGGTTGAATGAGCAGTTCTTC	CASTRLALRLNEQFF
TRBV20-1	NA	TRBJ1-4	NA	11	TGCAGTGCTAGAGACGACGAAAAACTGTTTTTT	CSARDDEKLFF
TRBV7-8	NA	TRBJ2-1	TRBD1	16	TGTGCCAGCAGCGCCGGGGACAGCCTCACCTACAATGAGCAGTTCTTC	CASSAGDSLTYNEQFF
TRBV5-1	few	TRBJ2-1	NA	15	TGCGCCAGCAGCGATGGGCCTGGGGGATATAATGAGCAGTTCTTC	CASSDGPGGYNEQFF
TRBV6-5	once	TRBJ2-1	TRBD2	17	TGTGCCAGCAGTTATGGTTCGCGGGGGAACTCCTACAATGAGCAGTTCTTC	CASSYGSRGNSYNEQFF
TRBV7-2	NA	TRBJ2-7	NA	12	TGTGCCAGCAGCTTAGAACCTTCCGGGCAGTACTTC	CASSLEPSGQYF
TRBV15	few	TRBJ2-7	TRBD1	14	TGTGCCACCAAACCGGGACAGGAGACCTACGAGCAGTACTTC	CATKPGQETYEQYF
TRBV27	many	TRBJ2-2	NA	13	TGTGCCAGCAGGGATTACCCCACAGGGGAGCTGTTTTTT	CASRDYPTGELFF
TRBV12-3/TRBV12-4	many	TRBJ1-1	NA	15	TGTGCCAGCAGTTTATGGGGAGGAGATACCACTGAAGCTTTCTTT	CASSLWGGDTTEAFF
TRBV29-1	many	TRBJ1-3	NA	14	TGCAGCGTTGAGCAGGGTCCCTCTGGAAACACCATATATTTT	CSVEQGPSGNTIYF
TRBV12-3/TRBV12-4	few	TRBJ1-1	TRBD1	15	TGTGCCAGCAATAACGCAGGGGGTTTGAACACTGAAGCTTTCTTT	CASNNAGGLNTEAFF
TRBV10-2	NA	TRBJ2-7	TRBD2	15	TGCGCCAGCAGGGAAAATAGCGGGAGTTGGTACGAGCAGTACTTC	CASRENSGSWYEQYF
TRBV28	many	TRBJ2-4	TRBD1	17	TGTGCCAGCAGTCCCGCTCCGACGGACAGGGTTAAAAACATTCAGTACTTC	CASSPAPTDRVKNIQYF
TRBV3-1	few	TRBJ1-5	TRBD1	15	TGTGCCAGCAGCCCCGCGGGCAGGACAGGGCAGCCCCAGCATTTT	CASSPAGRTGQPQHF
TRBV30	NA	TRBJ2-5	NA	13	TGTGCCGGTACACAGGGATACCAAGAGACCCAGTACTTC	CAGTQGYQETQYF
TRBV20-1	NA	TRBJ2-2	NA	14	TGCAGTGCTTGGACGAACCTACTCTCCGGGGAGCTGTTTTTT	CSAWTNLLSGELFF
TRBV4-1	few	TRBJ1-1	NA	15	TGCGCCAGCAGCCAAGTCCCCGGGGCGAACACTGAAGCTTTCTTT	CASSQVPGANTEAFF
TRBV11-2	many	TRBJ2-3	NA	15	TGTGCCAGCAGCTTAACTTGGGACCATACAGATACGCAGTATTTT	CASSLTWDHTDTQYF
TRBV6-5	NA	TRBJ2-3	NA	15	TGTGCCAGCAGTTACCTGCGGGGACCCTCAGATACGCAGTATTTT	CASSYLRGPSDTQYF
TRBV10-3	many	TRBJ2-1	TRBD2	15	TGTGCCATCAGTCCGACTAGCGGCTCCTACAATGAGCAGTTCTTC	CAISPTSGSYNEQFF
TRBV29-1	few	TRBJ2-2	NA	14	TGCAGCGTTGAAAGGCAGCGGAACACCGGGGAGCTGTTTTTT	CSVERQRNTGELFF
TRBV12-3/TRBV12-4	many	TRBJ1-2	NA	12	TGTGCCAGCCTGGGGACGGGATATGGCTACACCTTC	CASLGTGYGYTF
TRBV2	many	TRBJ2-6	NA	12	TGTGCCAGCGGTAATGGGGCCAACGTCCTGACTTTC	CASGNGANVLTF
TRBV12-3/TRBV12-4	few	TRBJ2-1	TRBD2	17	TGTGCCAGCAGTTTAAGAGGGTTAGCGGGACACTACAATGAGCAGTTCTTC	CASSLRGLAGHYNEQFF
TRBV3-1	few	TRBJ2-1	TRBD2	12	TGTGCCAGCAGCCAAGGCGGGAGGGATCGGTTCTTC	CASSQGGRDRFF
TRBV12-5	NA	TRBJ2-2	TRBD2	15	TGTGCTAGTGCCCAAGGGACTACGAACACCGGGGAGCTGTTTTTT	CASAQGTTNTGELFF
TRBV30	NA	TRBJ2-3	TRBD2	14	TGTGCCGGCCGGGGACTAGCGGGAAGAGATACGCAGTATTTT	CAGRGLAGRDTQYF
TRBV29-1	NA	TRBJ2-1	NA	11	TGCAGCGTTACAGGGTTCAATGAGCAGTTCTTC	CSVTGFNEQFF
TRBV30	many	TRBJ2-3	TRBD1	13	TGTGCCAGCCGGGACAGGCGCACAGATACGCAGTATTTT	CASRDRRTDTQYF
TRBV9	few	TRBJ2-1	NA	13	TGTGCCAGCAGCGGGGGGGGACAAAATGAGCAGTTCTTC	CASSGGGQNEQFF
TRBV7-9	few	TRBJ1-1	NA	13	TGTGTGAATGACCGGGGGGGAGGCACTGAAGCTTTCTTT	CVNDRGGGTEAFF